Shown below are 29 T cell receptor beta chains from a single sample sequenced in a study of blood T cell repertoires in COVID-19. TCRdb's table, derived via immunoSEQ multiplex PCR, lists solely in-frame clones and lacks some. The data hold roughly 290,000 clones, with 85% observed a single time. The material sequenced was peripheral blood. Every receptor here comes from a woman aged 50 to 65 with active or convalescent COVID-19.

V usage is TRBV6-5 and J usage is TRBJ2-7, with D perhaps matching TRBD1 (5 bases). The germline V gene has CDR1 MNHEY and CDR2 SVGAGI. CDR3 length: 15 amino acids. Trimming took off 7 bases at V and 1 base at J, with 17 bases between the two ends. The CDR3, as DNA: TGTGCCAGCAAACAGGCTGTATTCCGTTCCTACGAGCAGTACTTC. This translates into CASKQAVFRSYEQYF.

The gene calls are TRBV27 and TRBJ2-5, with D perhaps matching TRBD2 (7 bases). This CDR3 comprises 18 residues. V lost 7 bases and J lost 1, with 25 bases in between. Germline CDR1 reads MNHEY; CDR2 reads SMNVEV (reference sequence). The CDR3 coding sequence is TGTGCCAGCACCGTTCGTGGGGGGGGGCTCAGGGCCCAAGAGACCCAGTACTTC. This encodes CASTVRGGGLRAQETQYF.

The J gene is TRBJ1-2, the V gene TRBV10-3; D remains unclear. The CDR3 is 16 residues long. V was clipped by 0 bases and J by 5 bases, with 16 bases between them. Germline assignment: CDR1 ENHRY and CDR2 SYGVKD. CDR3 in amino acids: CAISESERAALYGYTF. CDR3 nucleotide sequence: TGTGCCATCAGTGAGTCGGAGAGGGCCGCTCTTTATGGCTACACCTTC.

V and J are TRBV7-8 and TRBJ2-7; TRBD1 agrees at 9 bases. Germline CDR1 is SGHVS and CDR2 is FQNEAQ. With 4 bases clipped from V and 9 bases from J, the junction kept 10 bases outside the gene matches. The CDR3 totals 14 residues. CDR3 sequence reads: CASSWRTGDQGQYF. The CDR3 DNA reads TGTGCCAGCAGCTGGAGGACAGGGGACCAAGGGCAGTACTTC.

J is TRBJ1-5 and V is TRBV6-6; D not certain. Between the trimmed V and J ends, which lost 5 bases and 6 bases, there was a span of 11 bases. Per germline, CDR1 MNHNY and CDR2 SVGAGI (reference sequence). This CDR3 has 13 amino acids. For the CDR3, the DNA is TGTGCCAGCAGTGCGTCTAGGCCTCAGCCCCAGCATTTT. Amino acid sequence: CASSASRPQPQHF.

The chain has TRBV5-1 and TRBJ2-7, with TRBD2 as a possible D gene (5 bases). This CDR3 contains 14 residues. V gave up 2 bases and J gave up 2 bases, with 11 bases separating them. Germline-derived CDR1 and CDR2 are SGHRS and YFSETQ. The chain's CDR3 is CASSLAGVAYEQYF. The CDR3 nucleotides read TGCGCCAGCAGCTTAGCCGGGGTCGCCTACGAGCAGTACTTC.

This clone has a single count. The V call is TRBV5-1, the J call TRBJ1-3; D is ambiguous. In germline, CDR1 is SGHRS, CDR2 YFSETQ. The CDR3 consists of 15 residues. Trimming left V 4 bases short and J 0 bases short, with 11 bases between. CDR3 sequence: CASSLESYSGNTIYF. The DNA for the CDR3 is TGCGCCAGCAGCCTAGAGAGTTACTCTGGAAACACCATATATTTT.

The rearrangement uses TRBV7-3 and TRBJ2-1; tentative D call: TRBD1 (7 bases). Germline values: CDR1 SGHTA, CDR2 FQGTGA. V gave up 5 bases and J gave up 5 bases, with 19 bases separating them. CDR3 length: 16 residues. In DNA, the CDR3 is TGTGCCAGCAGCCAGAGGGGGGACAGAGGACACAATGAGCAGTTCTTC. This gives the protein CASSQRGDRGHNEQFF.

The rearrangement joins TRBV9 to TRBJ1-1; D unclear. Between the trimmed V and J ends, which lost 4 bases and 4 bases, there was a span of 17 bases. This CDR3 has 15 residues. The germline V gene encodes CDR1 SGDLS and CDR2 YYNGEE. CDR3 region: CASSSGPGRSTEAFF. In nucleotides, the CDR3 is TGTGCCAGCAGCTCCGGACCCGGGAGGTCCACTGAAGCTTTCTTT.

The chain carries TRBV12-3 or TRBV12-4 and TRBJ1-1; D gene ambiguous. CDR3 length: 12 amino acids. Trimming stripped 5 bases from V and 7 bases from J, with 11 bases between. CDR3 residues: CASSRPYSEAFF. In DNA form, the CDR3 reads TGTGCCAGCAGTAGGCCCTACAGTGAAGCTTTCTTT.

The J gene is TRBJ1-2, the V gene TRBV27, with D perhaps matching TRBD1 (5 bases). Germline assignment: CDR1 MNHEY and CDR2 SMNVEV (reference sequence). Trimming pared 5 bases from V and 4 bases from J, leaving 11 bases between. CDR3 size: 13 residues. The CDR3 region has the DNA TGTGCCAGCAGTCCCTCAGACAGCTATGGCTACACCTTC. It codes for CASSPSDSYGYTF.

J is TRBJ2-2 and V is TRBV5-1; TRBD2 might be the D (5 bases). Trimming took 4 bases from V and 4 from J, leaving 11 bases between them. The germline V gene has CDR1 SGHRS and CDR2 YFSETQ. The CDR3 loop spans 14 amino acids. CDR3 in amino acids: CASSGQRRTGELFF. In DNA, the CDR3 is TGCGCCAGCAGCGGGCAGCGGCGCACCGGGGAGCTGTTTTTT.

This rearrangement joins TRBV29-1 to TRBJ2-7; maybe TRBD2 (6 bases). Germline lookup yields CDR1 SQVTM and CDR2 ANQGSEA. V lost 6 bases, J lost 3 bases, and 12 bases lay in between. The CDR3 covers 12 residues. The CDR3 region is CSVKVGLYEQYF. Here the CDR3 DNA reads TGCAGCGTGAAGGTGGGACTCTACGAGCAGTACTTC.

This clone came up a few times. The chain carries TRBV5-4 and TRBJ1-1; no definite D call. Trimming left V 2 bases short and J 10 bases short, with 18 bases between. Germline V lookup: CDR1 SGHNT, CDR2 YYREEE (reference sequence). The CDR3 is 14 amino acids. Here the CDR3 DNA reads TGTGCCAGCAGCTTTGGACCCGCGGAGGGTGGAGCTTTCTTT. Protein product: CASSFGPAEGGAFF.

The chain couples TRBV5-1 to TRBJ2-3; 14 nucleotides agree with TRBD2. The J segment lost 4 bases and the V segment lost 4 bases, leaving 5 bases of the junction unmatched. Germline V gives CDR1 SGHRS, CDR2 YFSETQ. The length of the CDR3 is 16 residues. Here the CDR3 reads CASSPGLAGGPDTQYF. CDR3 bases: TGCGCCAGCAGCCCTGGACTAGCGGGAGGCCCAGATACGCAGTATTTT.

Ten or more counts support this clone. This chain connects TRBV6-1 to TRBJ1-6; 7 bases line up with TRBD1. Germline assignment: CDR1 MNHNS and CDR2 SASEGT. The CDR3 covers 17 residues. Losses at the gene ends were 2 bases for V and 10 bases for J; bases not matched to a gene: 14. The chain's CDR3 is CASSEFLTGALGSPLHF. In nucleotides, the CDR3 is TGTGCCAGCAGTGAATTCTTAACAGGGGCCCTCGGCTCACCCCTCCACTTT.

The chain carries TRBV3-1 (or the pseudogene TRBV3-2) and TRBJ1-2, with D maybe TRBD1 (5 bases). This CDR3 contains 15 residues. The ends were cut back, 1 base at V and 4 bases at J, with 13 bases in the middle. Germline V gene sequence: CDR1 LGHDT, CDR2 YNNKEL (reference sequence). CDR3 residues: CASSQVGGASYGYTF. The DNA of the CDR3 is TGTGCCAGCAGCCAAGTGGGAGGGGCCAGCTATGGCTACACCTTC.

The V call is TRBV3-1 (or the pseudogene TRBV3-2), the J call TRBJ2-2; D remains ambiguous. Germline V CDR1 and CDR2: LGHDT, YNNKEL (reference sequence). The V end lost 0 bases, the J end lost 0 bases, and 8 bases lay between the germline ends. The CDR3 contains 16 residues. In nucleotides, the CDR3 is TGTGCCAGCAGCCAAGATTTGATAGCGAACACCGGGGAGCTGTTTTTT. Amino acid sequence: CASSQDLIANTGELFF.

Concerning this clone itself: Other DNA sequences in this sample translate to the same CDR3. This chain uses TRBV4-1 with TRBJ2-1, with TRBD1 as a possible D gene (6 bases). This CDR3 is 15 amino acids long. The germline CDR1 and CDR2 sequences are MGHRA and YSYEKL. The V end lost 2 bases, the J end lost 7 bases, and 15 bases lay between the germline ends. CDR3 residues: CASSQQWAQGNEQFF. CDR3 coding DNA: TGCGCCAGCAGCCAACAGTGGGCCCAGGGGAATGAGCAGTTCTTC.

This chain connects TRBV6-5 to TRBJ1-4, with 7 bases matching TRBD1. J lost 6 bases, V lost 6 bases, and 10 bases had no gene match. The CDR3 has 15 residues. Germline CDR1 MNHEY, CDR2 SVGAGI. The CDR3 is CASSAQTGRYEKLFF. The CDR3 DNA is TGTGCCAGCAGCGCGCAGACAGGGAGGTATGAAAAACTGTTTTTT.

The V and J genes are TRBV5-8 and TRBJ1-1; D gene ambiguous. This CDR3 is built from 14 residues. V shed 0 bases and J shed 6 bases, with 12 bases lying between them. Germline values: CDR1 SGHTS, CDR2 YDEGEE. The CDR3 bases are TGTGCCAGCAGCTTGGGTTGGGCCGCGTCTGAAGCTTTCTTT. This gives the protein CASSLGWAASEAFF.

The V and J genes are TRBV2 and TRBJ2-1; unclear D gene. This CDR3 is 13 amino acids long. Germline-derived CDR1 and CDR2 are SNHLY and FYNNEI. Trimming pared 5 bases from V and 4 bases from J, leaving 9 bases between. The CDR3, as DNA: TGTGCCAGCAGTCCTGCTAGGTACAATGAGCAGTTCTTC. This gives the protein CASSPARYNEQFF.

The chain carries TRBV27 and TRBJ1-6, with a weak D call TRBD1 (5 bases). The CDR3 spans 15 residues. Trimming removed 6 bases from V and 8 bases from J, with 17 bases in between. The V gene's germline CDR1 is MNHEY and CDR2 SMNVEV (reference sequence). The CDR3 here is CASSQLAGGYSPLHF. The DNA for the CDR3 is TGTGCCAGCAGCCAACTAGCGGGGGGGTATTCACCCCTCCACTTT.

V gene TRBV27 combines with J gene TRBJ1-4; 9 positions agree with TRBD1. V lost 5 bases and J lost 7; bases outside the gene matches: 8. The CDR3 spans 15 residues. Germline loops: CDR1 MNHEY, CDR2 SMNVEV (reference sequence). CDR3 in DNA: TGTGCCAGCAGTCCCCGGACAGGGGAGGGTGAAAAACTGTTTTTT. Amino acid sequence: CASSPRTGEGEKLFF.

This clone has more than one count but fewer than ten. This rearrangement joins TRBV4-1 to TRBJ1-6; D gene ambiguous. Trimming removed 0 bases from V and 14 bases from J, with 14 bases in between. This CDR3 comprises 14 residues. Per germline, CDR1 MGHRA and CDR2 YSYEKL. The CDR3 loop is CASSQDSRGLTLHF. CDR3 nucleotide sequence: TGCGCCAGCAGCCAAGATTCCCGGGGTTTAACCCTCCACTTT.

The rearrangement uses TRBV5-1 and TRBJ2-3, with 7 bases identical to TRBD2. The V gene's germline CDR1 is SGHRS and CDR2 YFSETQ. CDR3 length: 16 amino acids. Trimming took 3 bases from V and 6 from J; bases not matched to a gene: 13. CDR3 protein: CASSWFGAGVGDTQYF. CDR3 nucleotide sequence: TGCGCCAGCAGCTGGTTCGGGGCGGGAGTAGGGGATACGCAGTATTTT.

The rearrangement uses TRBV7-9 and TRBJ2-7, with TRBD1 matching 9 bases. The germline V gene encodes CDR1 SEHNR and CDR2 FQNEAQ (reference sequence). CDR3 length: 15 amino acids. J lost 5 bases, V lost 8 bases, and 13 bases had no gene match. CDR3: CASYPNGTGRHEQYF. The CDR3, as DNA: TGTGCCAGCTATCCCAACGGGACAGGGAGGCACGAGCAGTACTTC.

A remark on this clone: The sample contains more than one DNA sequence encoding this CDR3. This sequence joins TRBV24-1 and TRBJ1-3, with TRBD1 as a possible D gene (6 bases). The CDR3 is 14 amino acids. Germline V gene data show CDR1 as KGHDR and CDR2 as SFDVKD. The V end lost 3 bases, the J end lost 4 bases, and 9 bases lay between the germline ends. CDR3 DNA sequence: TGTGCCACCAGTGATCCAGACAGGGGAAACACCATATATTTT. It encodes CATSDPDRGNTIYF.

This clone was picked up one time. J is TRBJ1-1 and V is TRBV2, with D uncertain. The ends were cut back, 7 bases at V and 1 base at J, with 7 bases in the middle. The CDR3 extends over 12 amino acids. In germline, CDR1 is SNHLY, CDR2 FYNNEI. CDR3 sequence reads: CASTAANTEAFF. DNA for the CDR3: TGTGCCAGCACGGCGGCGAACACTGAAGCTTTCTTT.